This T cell receptor beta chain was identified during a study of T cell responses to AZD1222 COVID-19 vaccine. Findings of the study overall: Just a handful of AZD1222 recipients tested seropositive at baseline. White British donors predominated, females outnumbered males, and clonal diversity was possibly underestimated.

A word on this clone: What it recognizes is unknown.

Generated by immunoSEQ multiplex PCR, the TCRdb table keeps only in-frame clones and is missing some. The sample includes approximately 100,000 clones, roughly 91% of them seen just once. This CDR3 contains 16 residues. In germline, CDR1 is SGHRS, CDR2 YFSETQ. V lost 0 bases and J 0 bases, leaving 9 bases between the germline ends. This TCR came from an adult who received the AZD1222 COVID-19 vaccine. V and J are TRBV5-1 and TRBJ2-2; D gene ambiguous. The sequenced sample was peripheral blood, obtained 28 days after the second AZD1222 dose. The CDR3 DNA follows: TGCGCCAGCAGCTTGGCCTTCGTGGCGAACACCGGGGAGCTGTTTTTT. Its translation: CASSLAFVANTGELFF.